The rows below give T cell receptor beta chains drawn from one sample of a study of control samples from healthy donors and cancer patients. Data came from immunoSEQ multiplex PCR; TCRdb stores just in-frame clones and leaves some out. The sample lists some 99,000 clones; around 89% were seen once. Sequencing was carried out using blood. The receptor set was obtained from a woman aged 45 to 65 in good health. CDR3s include the opening cysteine and the closing phenylalanine or tryptophan. Each record gives: J gene, clone size, V gene, D gene, CDR3 protein, CDR3 DNA. The D gene is left open where the match is weak. Clone size appears in some rows only: once, few, many, or a class for an expanded clone.

j_call: TRBJ2-2
clone_size: .
v_call: TRBV29-1
d_call: .
cdr3_aa: CSAEGDTGELFF
cdr3_nt: TGCAGCGCGGAGGGGGACACCGGGGAGCTGTTTTTT

j_call: TRBJ1-1
clone_size: once
v_call: TRBV9
d_call: .
cdr3_aa: CASSVRQEGTEAFF
cdr3_nt: TGTGCCAGCAGCGTTCGGCAGGAGGGCACTGAAGCTTTCTTT

j_call: TRBJ1-3
clone_size: .
v_call: TRBV7-9
d_call: .
cdr3_aa: CASSIRQVGSGNTIYF
cdr3_nt: TGTGCCAGCAGCATCCGACAGGTCGGTTCTGGAAACACCATATATTTT

j_call: TRBJ2-2
clone_size: .
v_call: TRBV4-2
d_call: .
cdr3_aa: CASSQVVGVVGELFF
cdr3_nt: TGTGCCAGCAGCCAAGTTGTCGGGGTGGTCGGGGAGCTGTTTTTT

j_call: TRBJ2-5
clone_size: .
v_call: TRBV30
d_call: TRBD2
cdr3_aa: CAWSFNGGETQYF
cdr3_nt: TGTGCCTGGAGTTTTAACGGGGGGGAGACCCAGTACTTC

j_call: TRBJ2-7
clone_size: .
v_call: TRBV19
d_call: .
cdr3_aa: CASSIQAGGRYEQYF
cdr3_nt: TGTGCCAGTAGTATCCAGGCAGGGGGGAGGTACGAGCAGTACTTC

j_call: TRBJ2-4
clone_size: once
v_call: TRBV28
d_call: .
cdr3_aa: CASSLGPGAKNIQYF
cdr3_nt: TGTGCCAGCAGTTTAGGTCCGGGAGCCAAAAACATTCAGTACTTC

j_call: TRBJ1-1
clone_size: .
v_call: TRBV18
d_call: .
cdr3_aa: CASSPPEGRTVGEAFF
cdr3_nt: TGTGCCAGCTCACCACCGGAGGGCAGGACAGTAGGGGAAGCTTTCTTT

j_call: TRBJ2-7
clone_size: .
v_call: TRBV11-2
d_call: TRBD2
cdr3_aa: CASSLGLAYEQYF
cdr3_nt: TGTGCCAGCAGCTTGGGACTAGCCTACGAGCAGTACTTC

j_call: TRBJ2-3
clone_size: .
v_call: TRBV7-3
d_call: TRBD1
cdr3_aa: CASSLDRGASTDTQYF
cdr3_nt: TGTGCCAGCAGCCTCGACAGGGGGGCTAGCACAGATACGCAGTATTTT

j_call: TRBJ1-2
clone_size: .
v_call: TRBV6-2/TRBV6-3
d_call: .
cdr3_aa: CASSYSMPTGHYGYTF
cdr3_nt: TGTGCCAGCAGTTACTCAATGCCAACAGGACACTATGGCTACACCTTC

j_call: TRBJ1-1
clone_size: .
v_call: TRBV19
d_call: .
cdr3_aa: CASSTGVGYMSNTEAFF
cdr3_nt: TGTGCCAGTAGTACAGGTGTGGGTTATATGTCGAACACTGAAGCTTTCTTT

j_call: TRBJ1-5
clone_size: .
v_call: TRBV6-2/TRBV6-3
d_call: .
cdr3_aa: CASSYWSFDQPQHF
cdr3_nt: TGTGCCAGCAGTTACTGGAGTTTCGATCAGCCCCAGCATTTT

j_call: TRBJ2-7
clone_size: .
v_call: TRBV18
d_call: TRBD1
cdr3_aa: CASSPGTVEQYF
cdr3_nt: TGTGCCAGCTCACCCGGGACAGTCGAGCAGTACTTC

j_call: TRBJ1-5
clone_size: .
v_call: TRBV2
d_call: .
cdr3_aa: CATSGKGGQPQHF
cdr3_nt: TGTGCCACCTCTGGGAAGGGGGGACAGCCCCAGCATTTT

j_call: TRBJ2-1
clone_size: .
v_call: TRBV6-1
d_call: .
cdr3_aa: CASSENRLGNNEQFF
cdr3_nt: TGTGCCAGCAGTGAAAATAGGTTAGGGAACAATGAGCAGTTCTTC

j_call: TRBJ1-1
clone_size: .
v_call: TRBV5-1
d_call: .
cdr3_aa: CASSLGEAPNTEAFF
cdr3_nt: TGCGCCAGCAGCTTGGGGGAAGCTCCGAACACTGAAGCTTTCTTT

j_call: TRBJ1-1
clone_size: .
v_call: TRBV5-1
d_call: .
cdr3_aa: CASSSYRHSFRGAFF
cdr3_nt: TGCGCCAGCAGCTCCTACCGACACAGTTTTAGGGGAGCTTTCTTT

j_call: TRBJ2-1
clone_size: .
v_call: TRBV5-6
d_call: TRBD2
cdr3_aa: CASSSTIAGAFYNEQFF
cdr3_nt: TGTGCCAGCAGCAGTACAATAGCGGGAGCTTTTTACAATGAGCAGTTCTTC

j_call: TRBJ1-1
clone_size: .
v_call: TRBV12-3/TRBV12-4
d_call: .
cdr3_aa: CASRYQGEPEAFF
cdr3_nt: TGTGCCAGCAGGTACCAGGGAGAGCCTGAAGCTTTCTTT

j_call: TRBJ2-2
clone_size: .
v_call: TRBV7-2
d_call: .
cdr3_aa: CASSLLRKELFF
cdr3_nt: TGTGCCAGCAGCTTACTCAGGAAAGAGCTGTTTTTT

j_call: TRBJ1-4
clone_size: .
v_call: TRBV30
d_call: TRBD1
cdr3_aa: CAWKPGQQYEKLFF
cdr3_nt: TGTGCCTGGAAACCGGGACAGCAGTATGAAAAACTGTTTTTT

j_call: TRBJ2-1
clone_size: .
v_call: TRBV19
d_call: .
cdr3_aa: CASAGTPGAYNEQFF
cdr3_nt: TGTGCCAGCGCCGGGACACCAGGGGCCTACAATGAGCAGTTCTTC

j_call: TRBJ1-2
clone_size: .
v_call: TRBV7-3
d_call: .
cdr3_aa: CASSLSGSAGYTF
cdr3_nt: TGTGCCAGCAGCTTATCTGGTTCTGCTGGCTACACCTTC

j_call: TRBJ2-3
clone_size: few
v_call: TRBV7-3
d_call: TRBD2
cdr3_aa: CASSNSGGAVDTQYF
cdr3_nt: TGTGCCAGCTCAAATAGCGGGGGGGCAGTAGATACGCAGTATTTT

j_call: TRBJ2-1
clone_size: .
v_call: TRBV10-3
d_call: .
cdr3_aa: CAISEWVGGTYNEQFF
cdr3_nt: TGTGCCATCAGTGAGTGGGTGGGAGGAACCTACAATGAGCAGTTCTTC

j_call: TRBJ1-2
clone_size: .
v_call: TRBV4-3
d_call: .
cdr3_aa: CASSQAGAEGPYGYTF
cdr3_nt: TGCGCCAGCAGCCAAGCCGGTGCGGAGGGCCCCTATGGCTACACCTTC

j_call: TRBJ1-5
clone_size: .
v_call: TRBV27
d_call: .
cdr3_aa: CASSLELGGRGQPQHF
cdr3_nt: TGTGCCAGCAGTTTAGAATTGGGGGGAAGGGGACAGCCCCAGCATTTT

j_call: TRBJ1-1
clone_size: .
v_call: TRBV20-1
d_call: .
cdr3_aa: CSARVSAEAFF
cdr3_nt: TGCAGTGCTAGAGTTTCGGCAGAAGCTTTCTTT

j_call: TRBJ2-7
clone_size: .
v_call: TRBV6-5
d_call: .
cdr3_aa: CASSGGFSYEQYF
cdr3_nt: TGTGCCAGCAGCGGAGGCTTCTCATACGAGCAGTACTTC

j_call: TRBJ1-5
clone_size: .
v_call: TRBV19
d_call: .
cdr3_aa: CASSMVPRQNNQPQHF
cdr3_nt: TGTGCCAGTAGTATGGTCCCACGACAAAACAATCAGCCCCAGCATTTT

j_call: TRBJ1-2
clone_size: .
v_call: TRBV6-2/TRBV6-3
d_call: TRBD1
cdr3_aa: CASSYGQGPGYTF
cdr3_nt: TGTGCCAGCAGTTACGGACAGGGTCCCGGCTACACCTTC

j_call: TRBJ1-2
clone_size: .
v_call: TRBV27
d_call: .
cdr3_aa: CASRSGDGYGYTF
cdr3_nt: TGTGCCAGCAGGAGTGGGGACGGCTATGGCTACACCTTC

j_call: TRBJ2-7
clone_size: once
v_call: TRBV30
d_call: .
cdr3_aa: CAWRGRVFEQYF
cdr3_nt: TGTGCCTGGAGGGGCAGGGTTTTCGAGCAGTACTTC

j_call: TRBJ2-1
clone_size: .
v_call: TRBV30
d_call: .
cdr3_aa: CAWSTWGLRGLDNEQFF
cdr3_nt: TGTGCCTGGAGCACTTGGGGTTTAAGGGGCCTCGACAATGAGCAGTTCTTC

j_call: TRBJ2-7
clone_size: .
v_call: TRBV4-1
d_call: TRBD2
cdr3_aa: CASSPGLAGERGQYF
cdr3_nt: TGCGCCAGCAGCCCGGGACTAGCGGGGGAACGGGGGCAGTACTTC

j_call: TRBJ2-1
clone_size: .
v_call: TRBV11-2
d_call: TRBD1
cdr3_aa: CASTGQGSANEQFF
cdr3_nt: TGTGCCAGCACGGGACAGGGGAGTGCCAATGAGCAGTTCTTC

j_call: TRBJ2-6
clone_size: once
v_call: TRBV18
d_call: TRBD1
cdr3_aa: CASPPLQGAGGANVLTF
cdr3_nt: TGTGCCAGCCCCCCACTACAGGGGGCCGGTGGGGCCAACGTCCTGACTTTC

j_call: TRBJ1-2
clone_size: .
v_call: TRBV11-2
d_call: .
cdr3_aa: CASSSRPDSPYGYTF
cdr3_nt: TGTGCCAGCAGCTCTAGACCTGATAGCCCCTATGGCTACACCTTC

j_call: TRBJ2-7
clone_size: .
v_call: TRBV30
d_call: .
cdr3_aa: CAWSVLLGSEQYF
cdr3_nt: TGTGCCTGGAGTGTACTGCTGGGATCCGAGCAGTACTTC

j_call: TRBJ2-1
clone_size: .
v_call: TRBV11-2
d_call: .
cdr3_aa: CASSLPQNYNEQFF
cdr3_nt: TGTGCCAGCAGCTTACCGCAGAATTACAATGAGCAGTTCTTC

j_call: TRBJ1-5
clone_size: .
v_call: TRBV7-8
d_call: TRBD1
cdr3_aa: CASSLDRGGNQPQHF
cdr3_nt: TGTGCCAGCAGCTTAGACAGGGGTGGAAATCAGCCCCAGCATTTT

j_call: TRBJ2-7
clone_size: .
v_call: TRBV4-1
d_call: TRBD1
cdr3_aa: CASSPYATGYGEQYF
cdr3_nt: TGCGCCAGCAGCCCCTACGCGACAGGGTATGGCGAGCAGTACTTC

j_call: TRBJ2-2
clone_size: .
v_call: TRBV6-6
d_call: .
cdr3_aa: CASELIGAANTGELFF
cdr3_nt: TGTGCCAGCGAGTTAATAGGGGCGGCGAACACCGGGGAGCTGTTTTTT

j_call: TRBJ1-2
clone_size: .
v_call: TRBV3-1/TRBV3-2
d_call: .
cdr3_aa: CASSLRQQYGYTF
cdr3_nt: TGTGCCAGCAGCCTTCGACAGCAGTATGGCTACACCTTC

j_call: TRBJ2-2
clone_size: once
v_call: TRBV4-1
d_call: .
cdr3_aa: CASSLGAVNTGELFF
cdr3_nt: TGCGCCAGCAGCCTGGGAGCGGTGAACACCGGGGAGCTGTTTTTT

j_call: TRBJ1-1
clone_size: .
v_call: TRBV12-3/TRBV12-4
d_call: .
cdr3_aa: CASSLGSSSLF
cdr3_nt: TGTGCCAGCAGTCTAGGGAGCAGTTCCCTTTTT

j_call: TRBJ1-3
clone_size: .
v_call: TRBV5-5
d_call: TRBD1
cdr3_aa: CASSHTPPGQGSGNTIYF
cdr3_nt: TGTGCCAGCAGCCATACACCACCGGGACAGGGATCCGGAAACACCATATATTTT

j_call: TRBJ2-7
clone_size: .
v_call: TRBV19
d_call: .
cdr3_aa: CASSIVGEASYEQYF
cdr3_nt: TGTGCCAGTAGTATAGTGGGAGAGGCCTCCTACGAGCAGTACTTC

j_call: TRBJ1-1
clone_size: few
v_call: TRBV3-1/TRBV3-2
d_call: TRBD1
cdr3_aa: CASSRRDRGNTEAFF
cdr3_nt: TGTGCCAGCAGCCGTAGGGACAGGGGGAACACTGAAGCTTTCTTT

j_call: TRBJ2-3
clone_size: .
v_call: TRBV5-4
d_call: .
cdr3_aa: CASSVDLVGTDTQYF
cdr3_nt: TGTGCCAGCAGCGTGGACCTGGTAGGCACAGATACGCAGTATTTT

j_call: TRBJ2-3
clone_size: .
v_call: TRBV7-9
d_call: .
cdr3_aa: CASSLAATDTQYF
cdr3_nt: TGTGCCAGCAGCTTAGCGGCCACAGATACGCAGTATTTT